The 13 T cell receptor beta chains below were found in one sample sequenced in a study of T cells in Graves' hyperthyroidism and ophthalmopathy. Amplification of TCR beta CDR3 regions was performed using RNA transcripts as template. First-round RT-PCR with HTBI primers amplified the TCR CDR3 region. Each CDR3 protein is one row after TCRdb ran MiXCR on the multiplex PCR reads. The sample holds more than 95,000 distinct CDR3 sequences, about 45% seen once. The sequenced sample was blood. The receptor source for this set is a man in his forties with Graves' hyperthyroidism.

This chain connects TRBV10-2 to TRBJ2-7; a possible D gene is TRBD1 (6 bases). From germline, CDR1 is WSHSY and CDR2 SAAADI. V gave up 8 bases and J gave up 6 bases, with 14 bases separating them. This CDR3 contains 12 residues. The CDR3 nucleotides read TGCGCCAGCCCCGCAGGGGTGGGCGAGCAGTACTTC. Encoded protein: CASPAGVGEQYF.

This clonotype was seen ten or more times. The chain links TRBV9 to TRBJ1-2, with D perhaps matching TRBD1 (5 bases). The V end was cut by 4 bases, the J end by 3 bases, with 10 bases between. Germline V CDR1 and CDR2: SGDLS, YYNGEE. This CDR3 region has 13 residues. The CDR3 region has the DNA TGTGCCAGCAGCAAAGGAGGGGACTATGGCTACACCTTC. Translating it yields CASSKGGDYGYTF.

This clonotype appeared many times. The rearrangement joins TRBV9 to TRBJ2-3; TRBD2 aligns across 12 bases. The CDR3 has 17 amino acids. J lost 5 bases, V lost 0 bases, and 7 bases had no gene match. Looked up from germline, CDR1 is SGDLS and CDR2 is YYNGEE. CDR3 loop: CASSVGLAGGPGDTQYF. In DNA form, the CDR3 reads TGTGCCAGCAGCGTAGGTCTAGCGGGGGGGCCGGGAGATACGCAGTATTTT.

V is TRBV14 and J is TRBJ1-5; 8 nucleotides align to TRBD1. In germline, CDR1 is SGHDN, CDR2 FVKESK. The V and J ends lost 4 bases and 9 bases, in that order; junction bases with no gene match: 20. The CDR3 extends over 18 amino acids. The CDR3, as DNA: TGTGCCAGCAGCCCCAAGACTAGCGGGGACAGGTGGCAACCGCCCCAGCATTTT. Translation: CASSPKTSGDRWQPPQHF. The full variable domain, completed using reference TRBV14 and TRBJ1-5, is EAGVTQFPSHSVIEKGQTVTLRCDPISGHDNLYWYRRVMGKEIKFLLHFVKESKQDESGMPNNRFLAERTGGTYSTLKVQPAELEDSGVYFCASSPKTSGDRWQPPQHFGDGTRLSIL.

A remark on this clonotype: The junction does not match germline at one end; this may be a read error. This chain connects TRBV5-1 to TRBJ2-2; D possibly corresponds to TRBD2 (5 bases). Per the germline V gene, CDR1 is SGHRS and CDR2 is YFSETQ. CDR3 length equals 14 residues. The CDR3 loop reads CASSPRSNTWELFF. The CDR3 DNA follows: TGCGCCAGCAGCCCCAGGTCGAACACCTGGGAGCTATTTTTT. Looking up the rest from reference TRBV5-1 and TRBJ2-2 gives the full variable domain: KAGVTQTPRYLIKTRGQQVTLSCSPISGHRSVSWYQQTPGQGLQFLFEYFSETQRNKGNFPGRFSGRQFSNSRSEMNVSTLELGDSALYLCASSPRSNTWELFFGEGSRLTVL.

The V call is TRBV20-1, the J call TRBJ1-1; a possible D gene is TRBD1 (5 bases). Deletions cut 3 bases from V and 11 bases from J, with 10 bases between. This CDR3 has 10 residues. Germline V gives CDR1 DFQATT, CDR2 SNEGSKA (reference sequence). The CDR3 nucleotides read TGCAGTGCTAGGGGGGTGTGGGCTTTCTTT. This translates into CSARGVWAFF.

This clonotype was counted many times. The CDR3 nucleotides are TGTGCCAGCAGCCTTTACCCGACAGGGGCCTACGAGCAGTACTTC. This gives the protein CASSLYPTGAYEQYF. V gene TRBV7-3 combines with J gene TRBJ2-7; TRBD1 matches 8 bases. The V and J ends lost 5 bases and 2 bases, in that order; junction bases with no gene match: 8. This CDR3 has 15 residues. CDR1 and CDR2 from the germline V gene are SGHTA and FQGTGA.

As to this clonotype: One end of the junction varies from germline; a read error may be responsible. The V call is TRBV19, the J call TRBJ2-7; D perhaps matches TRBD1 (6 bases). The CDR3 runs to 15 residues. Germline V lookup: CDR1 LNHDA, CDR2 SQIVND (reference sequence). CDR3 nucleotides: TGTACCAGTAGTTTTACGAGCAGGGGCTACCACGAGCAGTACTTC. Protein sequence: CTSSFTSRGYHEQYF.

The chain links TRBV6-1 to TRBJ1-4; D gene uncertain. There are 14 residues in the CDR3. The germline V gene has CDR1 MNHNS and CDR2 SASEGT. Between the trimmed V and J ends, which lost 5 bases and 2 bases, there was a span of 9 bases. CDR3 in DNA: TGTGCCAGCAGTTACTCCGGGACTAATGAAAAACTGTTTTTT. Translated: CASSYSGTNEKLFF.

Points on this clonotype: At one of its ends the junction is not consistent with the germline gene, which may arise from a read error. The rearrangement links TRBV2 to TRBJ2-7, with TRBD2 matching 13 bases. Germline lookup yields CDR1 SNHLY and CDR2 FYNNEI. The CDR3 spans 16 residues. Here the CDR3 DNA reads TGTGCCACCAGTGATTGGACTAGCGGGAGCCCCTACGAGCAGTACTTC. This encodes CATSDWTSGSPYEQYF.

This clonotype appeared many times. J is TRBJ1-6 and V is TRBV6-5, with unresolved D. Germline V gene data show CDR1 as MNHEY and CDR2 as SVGAGI. V lost 8 bases to trimming and J lost 7 bases, with 9 bases between them. CDR3 length: 12 amino acids. For the CDR3, the DNA is TGTGCCAGCCGTAAGGAGAATTCACCCCTCCACTTT. Encoded protein: CASRKENSPLHF.

This sequence joins TRBV7-9 and TRBJ2-3; 13 bases are shared with TRBD2. The CDR3 extends over 17 amino acids. Germline CDR1 SEHNR, CDR2 FQNEAQ (reference sequence). The junction had 6 bases not matched to a gene; V was cut back by 5 bases and J by 1 base. The DNA of the CDR3 is TGTGCCAGCAGCGCAACTAGCGGGGGGGCCGGCACAGATACGCAGTATTTT. Its protein is CASSATSGGAGTDTQYF.

In its sample, this clonotype was seen many times. The V gene is TRBV10-3, the J gene TRBJ2-1, with D possibly TRBD2 on 6 matching bases. Trimming removed 3 bases at V and 8 bases at J, with 17 bases between. CDR3 size: 15 residues. Germline V gene sequence: CDR1 ENHRY, CDR2 SYGVKD. CDR3 protein: CAISEGYGSRDEQFF. CDR3 bases: TGTGCCATCAGTGAAGGATACGGGAGTAGGGATGAGCAGTTCTTC.